These 25 T cell receptor beta chains share one sample of origin, sequenced in a study of blood T cell repertoires in COVID-19. Generated by immunoSEQ multiplex PCR, the TCRdb table keeps only in-frame clones and is missing some. The sample holds a few hundred thousand clones, roughly 90% seen once. Sequencing was carried out using peripheral blood. The receptors derive from a woman in her thirties with acute or convalescent COVID-19.

V gene TRBV19 combines with J gene TRBJ2-1; a possible D gene is TRBD2 (6 bases). This CDR3 region has 16 residues. The V end was cut by 5 bases, the J end by 6 bases, with 20 bases between. Germline V lookup: CDR1 LNHDA, CDR2 SQIVND (reference sequence). The CDR3 coding sequence is TGTGCCAGTAGTTCCGTGTCGGGGGTAGTACGCAATGAGCAGTTCTTC. Translating it yields CASSSVSGVVRNEQFF.

The chain is built from TRBV19 and TRBJ2-1; 10 nucleotides align to TRBD2. The V segment lost 9 bases and the J segment 9 bases; nucleotides outside the gene matches: 8. This CDR3 is built from 13 residues. Germline CDR1 and CDR2: LNHDA and SQIVND (reference sequence). The CDR3 is CASKAGGPFEQFF. CDR3 nucleotide sequence: TGTGCCAGCAAAGCGGGAGGGCCTTTTGAGCAGTTCTTC.

CDR3 residues: CASSLQGNTDTQYF. CDR3 in DNA: TGTGCCAGCAGTTTACAGGGAAACACAGATACGCAGTATTTT. The rearrangement links TRBV27 to TRBJ2-3, with D perhaps matching TRBD1 (5 bases). This CDR3 spans 14 amino acids. Per the germline V gene, CDR1 is MNHEY and CDR2 is SMNVEV (reference sequence). Trimming shortened V by 2 bases and J by 2 bases, and 8 bases separated the two germline ends.

The rearrangement joins TRBV11-3 to TRBJ2-1; D gene uncertain. V dropped 5 bases and J dropped 7 bases, with 6 bases sitting between them. Per the germline V gene, CDR1 is SGHNT and CDR2 is YENEEA. This CDR3 comprises 11 residues. This chain's CDR3 is CASSHQNEQFF. CDR3 DNA sequence: TGTGCCAGCAGCCATCAGAATGAGCAGTTCTTC.

The chain combines TRBV10-3 with TRBJ2-5; D is unresolved. The V gene lost 3 bases and the J gene lost 4 bases, with 6 bases spanning the gap. The CDR3 has 12 amino acids. Germline assignment: CDR1 ENHRY and CDR2 SYGVKD. The CDR3 reads CAISEALETQYF. CDR3 bases: TGTGCCATCAGTGAAGCCTTAGAGACCCAGTACTTC.

The chain combines TRBV4-2 with TRBJ1-5; D gene ambiguous. Germline V gene sequence: CDR1 LGHNA, CDR2 YNFKEQ. CDR3 length: 14 amino acids. V lost 4 bases to trimming and J lost 5 bases, with 12 bases between them. The CDR3 reads CASSPLGVDQPQHF. The CDR3 DNA reads TGTGCCAGCAGCCCCCTAGGAGTGGATCAGCCCCAGCATTTT.

This chain connects TRBV4-2 to TRBJ1-6; D gene unclear. Trimming took 0 bases from V and 0 from J, leaving 9 bases between them. The CDR3 sequence is 17 residues long. Germline V gene lookup returns CDR1 LGHNA and CDR2 YNFKEQ. Written as DNA, the CDR3 is TGTGCCAGCAGCCAAGAGGCAGGCTCCTCCTATAATTCACCCCTCCACTTT. It codes for CASSQEAGSSYNSPLHF.

DNA of the CDR3: TGTGCCAGCAGCTTAGCCTCGGGTGAGCAGTACTTC. Translated: CASSLASGEQYF. The V call is TRBV7-9, the J call TRBJ2-7; D unresolved. Looked up from germline, CDR1 is SEHNR and CDR2 is FQNEAQ (reference sequence). The CDR3 is 12 amino acids. Trimming shortened V by 0 bases and J by 7 bases, and 7 bases separated the two germline ends.

The chain joins TRBV7-6 to TRBJ2-1; 8 bases line up with TRBD2. CDR1 is SGHVS, CDR2 FNYEAQ, per germline. V was pared by 3 bases and J by 8 bases, with 6 bases of the junction left unmatched. This CDR3 comprises 14 residues. CDR3 DNA: TGTGCCAGCAGCTTGGGACTAGTGTACGATGAGCAGTTCTTC. Translating gives CASSLGLVYDEQFF.

The count of this clone is one. V is TRBV7-9 and J is TRBJ2-1, with TRBD2 identical over 12 bases. CDR3 length: 17 residues. The germline V gene has CDR1 SEHNR and CDR2 FQNEAQ (reference sequence). Unmatched junction bases numbered 3, after V lost 3 bases and J lost 0 bases. Here the CDR3 reads CASSLVTSGSSYNEQFF. DNA of the CDR3: TGTGCCAGCAGCTTGGTGACTAGCGGGAGCTCCTACAATGAGCAGTTCTTC.

This chain connects TRBV7-9 to TRBJ2-3; 9 bases match TRBD1. The CDR3 length is 15 residues. V lost 6 bases to trimming and J lost 3 bases; unmatched junction nucleotides: 7. Germline V lookup: CDR1 SEHNR, CDR2 FQNEAQ (reference sequence). CDR3 sequence reads: CASRTDRGSTDTQYF. DNA of the CDR3: TGTGCCAGCAGGACTGACAGGGGGAGTACAGATACGCAGTATTTT.

The chain uses TRBV5-3 and TRBJ2-7, with a weak D call TRBD1 (6 bases). TRBV5-3 is filed as an ORF, its function uncertain. CDR3 length: 16 residues. The V gene lost 5 bases and the J gene lost 1 base, with 19 bases spanning the gap. CDR3 protein: CARRQKPGQVSYEQYF. DNA of the CDR3: TGTGCCAGAAGACAAAAACCGGGACAAGTATCCTACGAGCAGTACTTC.

This clone was recorded only once. The chain employs TRBV19 and TRBJ2-2; the match to TRBD2 covers 14 bases. Germline-derived CDR1 and CDR2 are LNHDA and SQIVND (reference sequence). The CDR3 sequence is 17 residues long. The ends lost 6 bases at V and 3 bases at J; junction bases unmatched: 6. The CDR3 region has the DNA TGTGCCAGTAGATCCGGGACTAGCGGGAGTTACACCGGGGAGCTGTTTTTT. Translation gives CASRSGTSGSYTGELFF.

This clone appeared a single time. The chain couples TRBV29-1 to TRBJ2-1; D may be TRBD2 (6 bases). The CDR3 is made up of 15 amino acids. The V gene lost 1 base and the J gene lost 3 bases, with 13 bases spanning the gap. Germline V CDR1 and CDR2: SQVTM, ANQGSEA. Written as DNA, the CDR3 is TGCAGCGTTGAAGTCCCCTCGGGGGTCTACAATGAGCAGTTCTTC. It specifies CSVEVPSGVYNEQFF.

V and J are TRBV5-4 and TRBJ1-1, with D maybe TRBD1 (5 bases). The CDR3 runs to 19 residues. Germline CDR1 and CDR2: SGHNT and YYREEE (reference sequence). V was shortened by 4 bases and J by 5 bases, with 30 bases between the two germline ends. CDR3 DNA sequence: TGTGCCAGCAGCCCGGGGACGAAGGCTTTCTTGACTAGTGGGACTGAAGCTTTCTTT. It is translated as CASSPGTKAFLTSGTEAFF.

The J gene is TRBJ2-2, the V gene TRBV9; 8 nucleotides match TRBD2. The V gene end was trimmed by 0 bases and the J gene end by 6 bases; junction bases not matched to a gene: 7. The CDR3 totals 16 residues. Per germline, CDR1 SGDLS and CDR2 YYNGEE. This chain's CDR3 is CASSVELAARPGELFF. For the CDR3, the DNA is TGTGCCAGCAGCGTAGAACTAGCGGCCCGCCCCGGGGAGCTGTTTTTT.

The rearrangement uses TRBV25-1 and TRBJ2-7, with TRBD2 matching 7 bases. Germline CDR1 is MGHDK and CDR2 is SYGVNS. Unmatched junction bases numbered 11, after V lost 3 bases and J lost 3 bases. CDR3 length: 16 residues. This CDR3 is CASSDFRASGNYEQYF. As DNA, the CDR3 is TGTGCCAGCAGTGATTTTAGGGCTAGCGGAAACTACGAGCAGTACTTC.

The rearrangement uses TRBV12-3 or TRBV12-4 and TRBJ2-1; D gene ambiguous. The CDR3 has 11 residues. V lost 3 bases and J lost 6, with 3 bases in between. The CDR3 loop reads CASSFFNEQFF. The DNA for the CDR3 is TGTGCCAGCAGTTTCTTCAATGAGCAGTTCTTC.

Written as DNA, the CDR3 is TGTGCCAGCAGCTTTACTAGCGGGAGGGCCGTTTACAATGAGCAGTTCTTC. Amino acid sequence: CASSFTSGRAVYNEQFF. V and J are TRBV13 and TRBJ2-1; 13 nucleotides agree with TRBD2. This CDR3 contains 17 residues. Per germline, CDR1 PRHDT and CDR2 FYEKMQ (reference sequence). Unmatched junction bases numbered 6, after V lost 3 bases and J lost 4 bases. The full variable domain, completed using reference TRBV13 and TRBJ2-1, is AAGVIQSPRHLIKEKRETATLKCYPIPRHDTVYWYQQGPGQDPQFLISFYEKMQSDKGSIPDRFSAQQFSDYHSELNMSSLELGDSALYFCASSFTSGRAVYNEQFFGPGTRLTVL.

DNA of the CDR3: TGTGCCAGCAGCCAGAATGGGGGGTTAACTAATGAAAAACTGTTTTTT. It translates to CASSQNGGLTNEKLFF. This chain links TRBV7-2 with TRBJ1-4, with TRBD1 as a possible D gene (5 bases). Germline CDR1 SGHTA, CDR2 FQGNSA. The V end was cut by 5 bases, the J end by 1 base, with 14 bases between. This CDR3 comprises 16 residues.

V is TRBV6-2 or TRBV6-3 and J is TRBJ2-1; 9 nucleotides agree with TRBD2. The V and J ends lost 5 bases and 8 bases, in that order; junction bases with no gene match: 25. This CDR3 is built from 20 residues. CDR1 MNHEY and CDR2 SVGEGT come from the germline V gene. The CDR3 sequence is CASSRRGRTRVGLAKDEQFF. In DNA form, the CDR3 reads TGTGCCAGCAGTCGCAGGGGCAGGACAAGAGTTGGACTAGCGAAAGATGAGCAGTTCTTC.

This clone was recorded a few times. The gene calls are TRBV7-3 and TRBJ2-7; 10 nucleotides line up with TRBD1. The germline V gene encodes CDR1 SGHTA and CDR2 FQGTGA. The length of the CDR3 is 16 residues. V shed 0 bases, J shed 0 bases, and the junction held 2 bases outside the gene matches. This chain's CDR3 is CASSLTGQGSSYEQYF. Here the CDR3 DNA reads TGTGCCAGCAGCTTAACGGGACAGGGGAGCTCCTACGAGCAGTACTTC.

The chain couples TRBV6-6 to TRBJ1-5; D not resolved. Germline CDR1 MNHNY, CDR2 SVGAGI (reference sequence). The CDR3 contains 16 residues. V lost 3 bases and J 0 bases, leaving 12 bases between the germline ends. The CDR3 here is CASSYAGHNSNQPQHF. CDR3 in DNA: TGTGCCAGCAGTTATGCGGGTCACAATAGCAATCAGCCCCAGCATTTT.

The chain recombines TRBV21-1 with TRBJ2-2; TRBD2 is the table's D call and was not checked against the DNA. TRBV21-1 is deemed a pseudogene. The CDR3 totals 15 residues. CDR3 nucleotides: TGTGCCAGCAACACGGGACTAGCGTCAACCGGGGAGCTGTTTTTT. Its translation is CASNTGLASTGELFF.

V and J are TRBV19 and TRBJ1-3; tentatively, D is TRBD1 (6 bases). V gave up 6 bases and J gave up 3 bases, with 9 bases separating them. CDR1 LNHDA and CDR2 SQIVND come from the germline V gene (reference sequence). CDR3 length: 13 residues. This chain's CDR3 is CASRRGGGNTIYF. CDR3 DNA: TGTGCCAGTAGGCGAGGGGGTGGAAACACCATATATTTT.